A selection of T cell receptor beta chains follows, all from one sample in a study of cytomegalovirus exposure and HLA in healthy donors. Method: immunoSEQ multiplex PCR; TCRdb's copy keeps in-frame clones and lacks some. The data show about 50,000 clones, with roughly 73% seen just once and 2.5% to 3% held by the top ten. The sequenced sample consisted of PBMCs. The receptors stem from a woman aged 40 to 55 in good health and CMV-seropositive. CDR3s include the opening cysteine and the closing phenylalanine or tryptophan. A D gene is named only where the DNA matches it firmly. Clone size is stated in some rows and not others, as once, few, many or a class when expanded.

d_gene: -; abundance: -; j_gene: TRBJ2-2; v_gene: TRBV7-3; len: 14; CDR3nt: TGTGCCAGCAGCTCAGGTGCGAACACCGGGGAGCTGTTTTTT; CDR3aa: CASSSGANTGELFF
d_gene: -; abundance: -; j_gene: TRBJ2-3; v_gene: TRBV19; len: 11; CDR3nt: TGTGCCAGTAGTCACACAGATACGCAGTATTTT; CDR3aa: CASSHTDTQYF
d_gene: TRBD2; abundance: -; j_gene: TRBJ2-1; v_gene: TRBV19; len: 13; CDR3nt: TGTGCCAGTAGTATGGCAGGGAGGGATGAGCAGTTCTTC; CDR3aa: CASSMAGRDEQFF
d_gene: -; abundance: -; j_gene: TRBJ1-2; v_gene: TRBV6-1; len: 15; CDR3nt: TGTGCCAGCAGTGATCAGAGGATCTCGAACTTTGGCTACACCTTC; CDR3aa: CASSDQRISNFGYTF
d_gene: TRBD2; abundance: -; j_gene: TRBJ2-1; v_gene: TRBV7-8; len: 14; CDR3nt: TGTGCCAGCAGCCTAGCGGGGGGAGGGAATGAGCAGTTCTTC; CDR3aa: CASSLAGGGNEQFF
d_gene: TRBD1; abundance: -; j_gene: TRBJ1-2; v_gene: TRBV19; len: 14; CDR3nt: TGTGCCAGTAAAACTGGACAGGGATACTATGGCTACACCTTC; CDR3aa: CASKTGQGYYGYTF
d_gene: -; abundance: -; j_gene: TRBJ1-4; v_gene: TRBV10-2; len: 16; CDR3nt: TGCGCCAGCAGTGAATCTAGACAGGTGGTGTCCCGAAAACTGTTTTTT; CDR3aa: CASSESRQVVSRKLFF
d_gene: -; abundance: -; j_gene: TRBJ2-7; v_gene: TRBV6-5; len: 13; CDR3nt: TGTGCCAGCAGTTCAAAATTCCGGGGCGAGCAGTACTTC; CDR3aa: CASSSKFRGEQYF
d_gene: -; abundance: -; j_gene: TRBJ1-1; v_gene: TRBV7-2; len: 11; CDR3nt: TGTGCCAGCAGCGGAGCGGGTGAAGCTTTCTTT; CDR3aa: CASSGAGEAFF
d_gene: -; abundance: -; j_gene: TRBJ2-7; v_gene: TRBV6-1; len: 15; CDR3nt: TGTGCCAGCAGGGCTGTCGGGGGAGCCACTTCCGAGCAGTACTTC; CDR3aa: CASRAVGGATSEQYF
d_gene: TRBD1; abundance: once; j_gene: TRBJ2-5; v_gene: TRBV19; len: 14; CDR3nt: TGTGCCAGTAGTAGCACAGGGGGACAAGAGACCCAGTACTTC; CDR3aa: CASSSTGGQETQYF
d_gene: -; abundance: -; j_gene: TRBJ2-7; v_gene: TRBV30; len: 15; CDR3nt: TGTGCCTGGAGTGTAACCCCGTCCGAGGACTACGAGCAGTACTTC; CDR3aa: CAWSVTPSEDYEQYF
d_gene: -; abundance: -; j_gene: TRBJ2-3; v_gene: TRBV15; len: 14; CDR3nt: TGTGCCACCAGCGGGGGACTCAAAACAGATACGCAGTATTTT; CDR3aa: CATSGGLKTDTQYF
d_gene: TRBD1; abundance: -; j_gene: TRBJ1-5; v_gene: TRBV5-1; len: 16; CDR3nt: TGCGCCAGCAGCTTGCTGGGACAGGGCGGCAATCAGCCCCAGCATTTT; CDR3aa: CASSLLGQGGNQPQHF
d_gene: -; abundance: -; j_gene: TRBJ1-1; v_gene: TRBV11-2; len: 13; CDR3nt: TGTGCCAGCAGCCCCCGGGAGAACACTGAAGCTTTCTTT; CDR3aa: CASSPRENTEAFF
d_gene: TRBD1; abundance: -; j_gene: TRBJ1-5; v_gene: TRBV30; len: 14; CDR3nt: TGTGCCTGGAGGGACAGGACGGGCAATCAGCCCCAGCATTTT; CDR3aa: CAWRDRTGNQPQHF
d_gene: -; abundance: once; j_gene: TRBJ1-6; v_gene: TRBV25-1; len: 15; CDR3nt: TGTGCCAGCAGTGAATCCCGCACGGGTAATTCACCCCTCCACTTT; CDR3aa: CASSESRTGNSPLHF
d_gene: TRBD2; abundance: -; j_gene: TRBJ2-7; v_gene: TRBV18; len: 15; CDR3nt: TGTGCCAGCTCACCGGGGCGGGGGGGCCGCGACGAGCAGTACTTC; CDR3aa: CASSPGRGGRDEQYF
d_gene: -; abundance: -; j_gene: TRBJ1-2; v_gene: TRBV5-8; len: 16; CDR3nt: TGTGCCAGCAGTTACGACACCCTCCCCCAGTACTATGGCTACACCTTC; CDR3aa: CASSYDTLPQYYGYTF
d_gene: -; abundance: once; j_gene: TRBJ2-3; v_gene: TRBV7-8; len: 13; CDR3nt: TGTGCCAGCAGCCCCGACACCTCGGATACGCAGTATTTT; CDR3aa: CASSPDTSDTQYF
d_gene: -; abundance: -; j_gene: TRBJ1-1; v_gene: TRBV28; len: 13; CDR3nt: TGTGCCAGCAGGCTTACAAGGGGGACTGAAGCTTTCTTT; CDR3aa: CASRLTRGTEAFF
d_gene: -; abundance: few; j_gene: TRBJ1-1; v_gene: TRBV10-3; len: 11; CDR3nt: TGTGCCATCAGTAGTGCGTTTGAAGCTTTCTTT; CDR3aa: CAISSAFEAFF
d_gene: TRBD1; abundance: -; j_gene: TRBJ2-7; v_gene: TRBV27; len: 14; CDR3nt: TGTGCCAGCAGTTCCGGGACAGCCGCCTACGAGCAGTACTTC; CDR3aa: CASSSGTAAYEQYF
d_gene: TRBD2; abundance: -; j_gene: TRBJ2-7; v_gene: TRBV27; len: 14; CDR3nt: TGTGCCAGCAGTTCCGGGGAGGGATACTACGAGCAGTACTTC; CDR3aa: CASSSGEGYYEQYF
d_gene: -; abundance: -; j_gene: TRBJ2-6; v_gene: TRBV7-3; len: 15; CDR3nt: TGTGCCAGCAGCTTATCGGGGACTGGGGCCAACGTCCTGACTTTC; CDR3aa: CASSLSGTGANVLTF
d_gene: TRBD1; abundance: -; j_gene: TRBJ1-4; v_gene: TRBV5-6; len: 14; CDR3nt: TGTGCCAGCAGCTTACAGGGGGGGTATGAAAAACTGTTTTTT; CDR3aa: CASSLQGGYEKLFF
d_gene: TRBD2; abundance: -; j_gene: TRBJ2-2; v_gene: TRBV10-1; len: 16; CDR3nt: TGCGCCAGCAGTTCCGGACTAGCGGGGGGCACCGGGGAGCTGTTTTTT; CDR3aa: CASSSGLAGGTGELFF
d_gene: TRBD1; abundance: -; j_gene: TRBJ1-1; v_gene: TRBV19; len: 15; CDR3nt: TGTGCCAGTAGTATAGGGGGACAGGCGAACACTGAAGCTTTCTTT; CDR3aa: CASSIGGQANTEAFF
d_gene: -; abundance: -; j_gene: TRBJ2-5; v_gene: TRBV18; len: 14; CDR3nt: TGTGCCAGCTCAGGGTTTGGAGGCCAAGAGACCCAGTACTTC; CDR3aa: CASSGFGGQETQYF
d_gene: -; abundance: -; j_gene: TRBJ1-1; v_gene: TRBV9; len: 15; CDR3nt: TGTGCCAGCAGCGCCCCCGGGAGGGGGAGCACTGAAGCTTTCTTT; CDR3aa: CASSAPGRGSTEAFF
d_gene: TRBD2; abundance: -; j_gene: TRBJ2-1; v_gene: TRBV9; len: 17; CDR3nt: TGTGCCAGCAGCGTAGCGACTAGCGGGGGGCCACACAATGAGCAGTTCTTC; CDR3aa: CASSVATSGGPHNEQFF
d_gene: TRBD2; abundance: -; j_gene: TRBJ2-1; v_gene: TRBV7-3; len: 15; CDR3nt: TGTGCCAGCAGCTTACAGCGGGGGGCCTACAATGAGCAGTTCTTC; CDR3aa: CASSLQRGAYNEQFF
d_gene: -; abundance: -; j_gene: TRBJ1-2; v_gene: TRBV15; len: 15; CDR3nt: TGTGCCACCAGCAGAGATCCCGACAGGAGGAGTGGCTACACCTTC; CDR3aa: CATSRDPDRRSGYTF
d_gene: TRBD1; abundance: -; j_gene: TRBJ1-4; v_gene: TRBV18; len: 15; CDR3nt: TGTGCCAGCTCATCAGGACAGGCCAGTAGTGAAAAACTGTTTTTT; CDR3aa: CASSSGQASSEKLFF
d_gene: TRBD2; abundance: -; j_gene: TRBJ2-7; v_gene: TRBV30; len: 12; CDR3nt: TGTGCCTGGGGGGCGGGGGACTACGAGCAGTACTTC; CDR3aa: CAWGAGDYEQYF
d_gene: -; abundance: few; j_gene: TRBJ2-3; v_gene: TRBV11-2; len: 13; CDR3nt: TGTGCCAGCAGCGGACCAACCGAGGGTACGCAGTATTTT; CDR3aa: CASSGPTEGTQYF
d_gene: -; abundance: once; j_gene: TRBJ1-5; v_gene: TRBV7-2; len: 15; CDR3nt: TGTGCCAGCAGCTTATTTAACAGGGAGAATCAGCCCCAGCATTTT; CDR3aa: CASSLFNRENQPQHF
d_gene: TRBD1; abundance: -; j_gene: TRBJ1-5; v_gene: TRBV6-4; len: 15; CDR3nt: TGTGCCAGCAGCCCCTCCGGGACAGGGCTTCAGCCCCAGCATTTT; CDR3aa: CASSPSGTGLQPQHF
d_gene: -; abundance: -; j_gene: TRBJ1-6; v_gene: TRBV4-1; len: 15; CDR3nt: TGCGCCAGCAGCCAAGCGGGGGGGAGAAATTCACCCCTCCACTTT; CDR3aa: CASSQAGGRNSPLHF
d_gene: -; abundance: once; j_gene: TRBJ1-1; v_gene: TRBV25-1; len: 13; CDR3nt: TGTGCCAGCAGTGCTAGAGTTAACACTGAAGCTTTCTTT; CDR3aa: CASSARVNTEAFF
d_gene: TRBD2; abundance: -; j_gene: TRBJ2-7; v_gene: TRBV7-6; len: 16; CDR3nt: TGTGCCAGCAGCCCCGTGGGGGGGTCGGGGTCCTACGAGCAGTACTTC; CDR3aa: CASSPVGGSGSYEQYF
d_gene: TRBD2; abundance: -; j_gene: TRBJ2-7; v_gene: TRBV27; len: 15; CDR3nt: TGTGCCAGCAGTCTGCAGCGGGGGGCCTCCTACGAGCAGTACTTC; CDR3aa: CASSLQRGASYEQYF
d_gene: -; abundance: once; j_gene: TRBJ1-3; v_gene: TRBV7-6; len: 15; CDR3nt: TGTGCCAGCAGCTTAGTAGCCAACTCTGGAAACACCATATATTTT; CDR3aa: CASSLVANSGNTIYF
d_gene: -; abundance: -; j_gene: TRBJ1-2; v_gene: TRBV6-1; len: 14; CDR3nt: TGTGCCAGCAGTGAAGACACGCTTAAGTATGGCTACACCTTC; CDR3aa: CASSEDTLKYGYTF
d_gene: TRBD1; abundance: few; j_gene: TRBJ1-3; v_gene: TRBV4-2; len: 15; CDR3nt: TGTGCCAGCAGCCGTGACAGGGTTCCTGGAAACACCATATATTTT; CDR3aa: CASSRDRVPGNTIYF
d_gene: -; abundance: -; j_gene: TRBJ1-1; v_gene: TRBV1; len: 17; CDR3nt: TGCACCAGCAGCCAAGAGCGAAGACAGGGTTTAAAGGGTGAAGCTTTCTTT; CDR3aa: CTSSQERRQGLKGEAFF
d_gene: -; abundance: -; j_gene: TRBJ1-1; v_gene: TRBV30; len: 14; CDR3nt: TGTGCCTGGAGTGCAGGACAGTTGGGAAGAGGAGCTTTCTTT; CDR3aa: CAWSAGQLGRGAFF
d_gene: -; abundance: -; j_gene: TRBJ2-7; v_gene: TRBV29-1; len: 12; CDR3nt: TGCAGCGTTGTAGGGGGAACCTACGAGCAGTACTTC; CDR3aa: CSVVGGTYEQYF
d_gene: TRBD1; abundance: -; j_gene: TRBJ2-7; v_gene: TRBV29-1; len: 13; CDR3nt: TGCAGCGTTTCACAGAACAGGGGCTACGAGCAGTACTTC; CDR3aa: CSVSQNRGYEQYF
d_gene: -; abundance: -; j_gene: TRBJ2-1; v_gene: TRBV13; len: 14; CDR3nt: TGTGCCAGCACCTCCCGGTCAACCTACAATGAGCAGTTCTTC; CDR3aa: CASTSRSTYNEQFF
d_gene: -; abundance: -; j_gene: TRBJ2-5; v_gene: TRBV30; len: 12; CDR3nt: TGTGCCTGGAATGCAGGCCAAGAGACCCAGTACTTC; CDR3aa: CAWNAGQETQYF
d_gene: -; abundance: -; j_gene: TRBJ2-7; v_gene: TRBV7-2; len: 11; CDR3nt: TGTGCCAGCAGCTCCCTGCGGGAGCAGTACTTC; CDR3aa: CASSSLREQYF
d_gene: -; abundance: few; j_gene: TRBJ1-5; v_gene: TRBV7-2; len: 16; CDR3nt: TGTGCCAGCAGCTTAGCAGGTACGGGAATATATCAGCCCCAGCATTTT; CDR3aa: CASSLAGTGIYQPQHF
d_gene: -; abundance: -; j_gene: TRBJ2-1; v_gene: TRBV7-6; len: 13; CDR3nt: TGTGCCAGCAGCTTAGGGGCAGCCAATGAGCAGTTCTTC; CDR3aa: CASSLGAANEQFF
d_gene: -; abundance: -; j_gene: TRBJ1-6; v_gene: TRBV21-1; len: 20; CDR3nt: TGTGCCAGCAGCAAAGGGACAGTTAGAAAGTGGACTTCCTATAATTCACCCCTCCACTTT; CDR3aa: CASSKGTVRKWTSYNSPLHF
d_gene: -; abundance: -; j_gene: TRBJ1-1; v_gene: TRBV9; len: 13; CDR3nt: TGTGCCAGCAGCGTAGGCACCCAGGGTGAAGCTTTCTTT; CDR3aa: CASSVGTQGEAFF